In its sample, the clone carrying this T cell receptor beta chain was seen once. This specimen comes from a study of shared clonotypes between healthy human individuals. CDR3 length equals 22 residues. Germline V lookup: CDR1 SGHTA, CDR2 FQGTGA. V was clipped by 3 bases and J by 3 bases; unmatched bases: 21. Only in-frame clones appear in the TCRdb table, and some are missing; sequencing was by immunoSEQ multiplex PCR. The sample yields some 2.3 million clones, just over 90% seen once. The chain is built from TRBV7-3 and TRBJ2-2, with 11 bases matching TRBD2. What was sequenced was naive CD4+ T cells from PBMCs. The subset is: CD45RA+ positively selected. The TCR comes from a man between 18 and 29 years old in good health. Some clones in this sample may be carry-over from other donors' samples. This CDR3 reads CASSFRTPRGTSGSSYTGELFF. In DNA form, the CDR3 reads TGTGCCAGCAGCTTCCGAACCCCCCGGGGAACTAGCGGGAGTAGTTACACCGGGGAGCTGTTTTTT.